The 29 T cell receptor beta chains given below trace back to one sample, sequenced in a study of T cells in Graves' hyperthyroidism and ophthalmopathy. Amplified TCR beta CDR3 regions came from RNA transcripts. First-round RT-PCR targeting the TCR CDR3 was performed with the HTBI primer set. Using its own MiXCR run on the multiplex PCR reads, TCRdb lists one record per CDR3 protein. The table includes 650,000 to 700,000 distinct CDR3 sequences, roughly 17% detected once. Sequencing used blood. These TCRs come from a middle-aged man with Graves' hyperthyroidism.

The sample holds many counts of this clonotype. The CDR3 bases are TGTGCCAGCAGTGAATCGAGGACAGGAGGTAATCAGCCCCAGCATTTT. Protein product: CASSESRTGGNQPQHF. J is TRBJ1-5 and V is TRBV6-1, with 7 bases that match TRBD1. Germline CDR1 and CDR2: MNHNS and SASEGT. The CDR3 runs to 16 residues. With 2 bases clipped from V and 4 bases from J, the junction kept 8 bases outside the gene matches.

The chain employs TRBV2 and TRBJ1-2; D remains ambiguous. This CDR3 has 13 amino acids. V was pared by 1 base and J by 5 bases, with 8 bases between. The germline V gene has CDR1 SNHLY and CDR2 FYNNEI. The DNA for the CDR3 is TGTGCCAGCAGTGAAGTTTTATTATATGGCTACACCTTC. It yields the protein CASSEVLLYGYTF.

This chain links TRBV19 with TRBJ2-7; TRBD1 is a possible D gene (8 bases). Trimming pared 3 bases from V and 2 bases from J, leaving 17 bases between. The CDR3 contains 16 residues. Germline CDR1 reads LNHDA; CDR2 reads SQIVND (reference sequence). The CDR3 bases are TGTGCCAGTAGTATCGTCGGGGGGACAGGCCCCTACGAGCAGTACTTC. Its translation is CASSIVGGTGPYEQYF. Together with reference TRBV19 and TRBJ2-7, the CDR3 gives the full variable domain: DGGITQSPKYLFRKEGQNVTLSCEQNLNHDAMYWYRQDPGQGLRLIYYSQIVNDFQKGDIAEGYSVSREKKESFPLTVTSAQKNPTAFYLCASSIVGGTGPYEQYFGPGTRLTVT.

This clonotype turned up a few times. The J gene is TRBJ2-1, the V gene TRBV6-1, with D unclear. CDR1 and CDR2 (germline): MNHNS, SASEGT. The CDR3 is 15 amino acids. The V end lost 2 bases, the J end lost 1 base, and 9 bases lay between the germline ends. For the CDR3, the DNA is TGTGCCAGCAGTGAATTGATAGGGTCCTACAATGAGCAGTTCTTC. Its translation is CASSELIGSYNEQFF.

This clonotype was recorded at least ten times. This chain connects TRBV2 to TRBJ2-4; the match to TRBD1 covers 10 bases. The trim removed 8 bases at V and 3 bases at J, leaving 4 bases unmatched. Germline CDR1 is SNHLY and CDR2 is FYNNEI. The CDR3 sequence is 14 residues long. The DNA for the CDR3 is TGTGCCAGCGGGACAGGGGTTGTCAAAAACATTCAGTACTTC. Translated: CASGTGVVKNIQYF.

This clonotype was recorded at least ten times. The chain employs TRBV5-1 and TRBJ2-3, with D hard to call. From germline, CDR1 is SGHRS and CDR2 YFSETQ. Trimming removed 2 bases at V and 0 bases at J, with 4 bases between. CDR3 size: 13 residues. This CDR3 is CASSFYSTDTQYF. As DNA, the CDR3 is TGCGCCAGCAGCTTTTACAGCACAGATACGCAGTATTTT.

The DNA for the CDR3 is TGTGCCAGCAGTTACTCGGAGGGTCTTAATTCACCCCTCCACTTT. This codes for CASSYSEGLNSPLHF. This sequence joins TRBV6-5 and TRBJ1-6; D unresolved. Trimming removed 0 bases at V and 6 bases at J, with 9 bases between. The CDR3 is made up of 15 amino acids. Looked up from germline, CDR1 is MNHEY and CDR2 is SVGAGI.

In this sample, this clonotype turned up many times. The chain has TRBV2 and TRBJ1-2; no clear D. The germline V gene encodes CDR1 SNHLY and CDR2 FYNNEI. V lost 4 bases and J 5 bases, leaving 11 bases between the germline ends. The CDR3 loop spans 13 amino acids. CDR3 nucleotide sequence: TGTGCCAGCAGTGCCGGGGAGAGGTATGGCTACACCTTC. Amino acid sequence: CASSAGERYGYTF.

The V and J genes are TRBV27 and TRBJ1-2; D is perhaps TRBD1 (5 bases). CDR3 length: 13 amino acids. Between the trimmed V and J ends, which lost 5 bases and 7 bases, there was a span of 14 bases. In germline, CDR1 is MNHEY, CDR2 SMNVEV (reference sequence). The CDR3 DNA is TGTGCCAGCAGTAGTTTTCGGGGGTCTGGCTACACCTTC. Protein sequence: CASSSFRGSGYTF.

The chain recombines TRBV6-2 or TRBV6-3 with TRBJ2-7; the match to TRBD2 covers 9 bases. The germline gives CDR1 MNHEY, CDR2 SVGEGT. The CDR3 totals 16 residues. With V trimmed by 5 bases and J by 3 bases, 11 bases remained unmatched. CDR3 amino acids: CASSDLLAGENYEQYF. As DNA, the CDR3 is TGTGCCAGCAGTGACCTATTAGCGGGAGAGAACTACGAGCAGTACTTC.

Ten or more counts support this clonotype. This chain uses TRBV27 with TRBJ2-3; D assignment may be TRBD1 or TRBD2 (6 bases each). With 3 bases removed from V and 1 base from J, the gap between germline ends came to 11 bases. CDR3 length: 15 residues. Germline-derived CDR1 and CDR2 are MNHEY and SMNVEV (reference sequence). CDR3 coding DNA: TGTGCCAGCAGTTTCCTGGGGGGCCGCACAGATACGCAGTATTTT. It specifies CASSFLGGRTDTQYF.

V is TRBV30 and J is TRBJ2-5; D not certain. The CDR3 loop spans 12 amino acids. Germline CDR1 GTSNPN, CDR2 SVGIG (reference sequence). Trimming took 4 bases from V and 2 from J, leaving 8 bases between them. For the CDR3, the DNA is TGTGCCTGGAACGGAGCACAAGAGACCCAGTACTTC. This encodes CAWNGAQETQYF.

V gene TRBV5-1 combines with J gene TRBJ2-3, with D possibly being TRBD1 (6 bases). Trimming left V 2 bases short and J 6 bases short, with 16 bases between. The CDR3 is 15 amino acids. Germline CDR1 SGHRS, CDR2 YFSETQ. In DNA, the CDR3 is TGCGCCAGCAGCTTTCGGGACAAGGTTTACGATACGCAGTATTTT. Protein sequence: CASSFRDKVYDTQYF.

The V call is TRBV10-3, the J call TRBJ2-1, with 12 bases aligning to TRBD1. The germline gives CDR1 ENHRY, CDR2 SYGVKD. The CDR3 sequence is 15 residues long. Germline trimming cut 7 bases from V and 8 bases from J; bases unmatched to any gene: 9. The CDR3 loop reads CAITNEGQGAHEQFF. For the CDR3, the DNA is TGTGCCATCACTAATGAGGGACAGGGGGCTCATGAGCAGTTCTTC.

This clonotype turned up a few times. The chain uses TRBV28 and TRBJ2-1; 7 bases match TRBD2. With V trimmed by 3 bases and J by 6 bases, 5 bases remained unmatched. The CDR3 runs 14 residues. In germline, CDR1 is MDHEN, CDR2 SYDVKM. DNA of the CDR3: TGTGCCAGCAGTTTTGGGTGGGGGGGCAATGAGCAGTTCTTC. Translating it yields CASSFGWGGNEQFF.

The chain employs TRBV6-5 and TRBJ1-6; tentative D call: TRBD1 (5 bases). Trimming removed 3 bases at V and 0 bases at J, with 15 bases between. The CDR3 spans 18 residues. Germline CDR1 is MNHEY and CDR2 is SVGAGI. The CDR3 DNA reads TGTGCCAGCAGTTATTTGGGACCGTCGAGCTCCTATAATTCACCCCTCCACTTT. This sequence encodes CASSYLGPSSSYNSPLHF.

In its sample, this clonotype was seen once. This chain uses TRBV6-1 with TRBJ2-7, with 14 nucleotides matching TRBD2. Trimming took 3 bases from V and 3 from J; bases not matched to a gene: 4. Per the germline V gene, CDR1 is MNHNS and CDR2 is SASEGT. The CDR3 extends over 16 amino acids. The CDR3 region is CASSEGTSGSGYEQYF. As DNA, the CDR3 is TGTGCCAGCAGTGAGGGGACTAGCGGGAGTGGCTACGAGCAGTACTTC.

This clonotype showed up many times. The V and J genes are TRBV20-1 and TRBJ2-2; 8 bases are a match to TRBD1. Unmatched junction bases numbered 5, after V lost 7 bases and J lost 4 bases. The CDR3 spans 13 residues. The V gene's germline CDR1 is DFQATT and CDR2 SNEGSKA (reference sequence). For the CDR3, the DNA is TGCAGTGTCCGGCAGGGGGCCACCGGGGAGCTGTTTTTT. It codes for CSVRQGATGELFF.

This chain uses TRBV6-1 with TRBJ2-5; TRBD2 matches at 8 bases. The length of the CDR3 is 14 residues. Germline V CDR1 and CDR2: MNHNS, SASEGT. The V and J ends lost 7 bases and 2 bases, in that order; junction bases with no gene match: 6. CDR3 DNA: TGTGCCAGCAAAATTAGCGGGGCTCAAGAGACCCAGTACTTC. It yields the protein CASKISGAQETQYF.

The chain joins TRBV19 to TRBJ2-1, with a weak D call TRBD2 (6 bases). Germline-derived CDR1 and CDR2 are LNHDA and SQIVND (reference sequence). The CDR3 sequence is 15 residues long. Trimming cost V 4 bases and J 6 bases, with 16 bases left between them. The CDR3 DNA reads TGTGCCAGTAGTACCGGGACTGGGGGAGGCAATGAGCAGTTCTTC. It yields the protein CASSTGTGGGNEQFF.

The rearrangement uses TRBV20-1 and TRBJ2-2; tentatively, D is TRBD1 or TRBD2 (5 bases each). Germline assignment: CDR1 DFQATT and CDR2 SNEGSKA (reference sequence). The V and J ends lost 0 bases and 4 bases respectively, with 18 bases between them. CDR3 length: 17 residues. CDR3 DNA: TGCAGTGCTAGAGATGCGGGCAGGGTAATGAGCACCGGGGAGCTGTTTTTT. Its protein product is CSARDAGRVMSTGELFF.

This clonotype came up many times. V and J are TRBV27 and TRBJ1-6; possibly TRBD1 for D (5 bases). The germline V gene encodes CDR1 MNHEY and CDR2 SMNVEV (reference sequence). The V gene lost 3 bases and the J gene lost 8 bases, with 11 bases spanning the gap. This CDR3 is 14 amino acids long. DNA for the CDR3: TGTGCCAGCAGTTTCGACAGAGGGGATTCACCCCTCCACTTT. Protein: CASSFDRGDSPLHF.

The chain is built from TRBV10-1 and TRBJ2-1; D is possibly TRBD1 (5 bases). The CDR3 covers 13 residues. V was pared by 2 bases and J by 6 bases, with 8 bases between. Germline CDR1 is WNHNN and CDR2 is SYGVQD (reference sequence). In DNA, the CDR3 is TGCGCCAGCAGTGAGGTCCAGGGCAATGAGCAGTTCTTC. Its protein is CASSEVQGNEQFF.

Ten or more counts support this clonotype. The chain links TRBV2 to TRBJ2-7; TRBD2 aligns across 9 bases. J was trimmed by 6 bases and V by 6 bases; bases with no gene match: 12. Germline CDR1 SNHLY, CDR2 FYNNEI. The CDR3 spans 15 residues. The CDR3 nucleotides are TGTGCCAGCAGAGTCCGTAGCGGGAGTTTTCTCGAGCAGTACTTC. It codes for CASRVRSGSFLEQYF.

V gene TRBV14 combines with J gene TRBJ1-1, with 7 bases that match TRBD1. The CDR3 has 17 residues. Germline CDR1 and CDR2: SGHDN and FVKESK. J lost 2 bases, V lost 4 bases, and 13 bases had no gene match. CDR3 region: CASSPHGLTGDNTEAFF. CDR3 nucleotide sequence: TGTGCCAGCAGCCCCCACGGTCTCACAGGGGACAACACTGAAGCTTTCTTT. Full variable domain (remainder filled in from reference TRBV14 and TRBJ1-1): EAGVTQFPSHSVIEKGQTVTLRCDPISGHDNLYWYRRVMGKEIKFLLHFVKESKQDESGMPNNRFLAERTGGTYSTLKVQPAELEDSGVYFCASSPHGLTGDNTEAFFGQGTRLTVV.

The chain links TRBV27 to TRBJ1-1, with a tentative D call TRBD1 (6 bases). The CDR3 has 15 amino acids. Germline-derived CDR1 and CDR2 are MNHEY and SMNVEV (reference sequence). V was cut by 3 bases and J by 0 bases, with 11 bases left in between. CDR3 residues: CASSFGGGLNTEAFF. The CDR3 DNA reads TGTGCCAGCAGTTTCGGGGGCGGGTTGAACACTGAAGCTTTCTTT.

Many counts were recorded for this clonotype. V gene TRBV12-3 or TRBV12-4 combines with J gene TRBJ2-7; D may correspond to TRBD1 or TRBD2 (5 bases each). The CDR3 has 14 residues. Trimming shortened V by 5 bases and J by 2 bases, and 13 bases separated the two germline ends. Here the CDR3 reads CASSPTGRTYEQYF. CDR3 nucleotides: TGTGCCAGCAGTCCAACGGGACGGACCTACGAGCAGTACTTC.

The J gene is TRBJ2-7, the V gene TRBV18, with 10 bases matching TRBD1. Germline V lookup: CDR1 KGHSH, CDR2 LQKENI. The length of the CDR3 is 14 residues. J lost 7 bases, V lost 5 bases, and 8 bases had no gene match. The CDR3 here is CASSAGTGAWEQYF. CDR3 DNA: TGTGCCAGCTCAGCCGGGACAGGGGCTTGGGAGCAGTACTTC.

This clonotype appeared many times. The rearrangement joins TRBV5-1 to TRBJ1-1; no reliable D call. The CDR3 extends over 13 amino acids. V was pared by 1 base and J by 0 bases, with 4 bases between. The germline gives CDR1 SGHRS, CDR2 YFSETQ. The CDR3 loop reads CASSLMVNTEAFF. The CDR3 region has the DNA TGCGCCAGCAGCTTGATGGTGAACACTGAAGCTTTCTTT.